The next 14 T cell receptor beta chains were all read from a single sample in a study of blood T cell repertoires in COVID-19. Profiling relied on immunoSEQ multiplex PCR, and the TCRdb table lists in-frame clones only, not all of them. The sample includes a few hundred thousand clones, about four fifths of them seen just once. Sequencing input: PBMCs or T cells enriched from blood (not recorded which). The receptors come from a woman aged 50 to 60 who had recovered from COVID-19.

This sequence joins TRBV9 and TRBJ1-1; weak D call: TRBD1 (6 bases). Per the germline V gene, CDR1 is SGDLS and CDR2 is YYNGEE. This CDR3 has 14 amino acids. Between the trimmed V and J ends, which lost 0 bases and 1 base, there was a span of 7 bases. This CDR3 is CASSVGTENTEAFF. The CDR3 DNA sequence: TGTGCCAGCAGCGTAGGGACAGAGAACACTGAAGCTTTCTTT.

V is TRBV6-2 or TRBV6-3 and J is TRBJ1-1; D gene ambiguous. CDR3 length equals 15 residues. Germline assignment: CDR1 MNHEY and CDR2 SVGEGT. Trimming took off 4 bases at V and 2 bases at J, with 14 bases between the two ends. CDR3 in amino acids: CASSSALRTNTEAFF. The DNA for the CDR3 is TGTGCCAGCAGTTCTGCCTTGCGAACTAACACTGAAGCTTTCTTT.

This chain joins TRBV14 and TRBJ2-7; 9 bases map to TRBD1. The CDR3 consists of 18 residues. Germline trimming cut 4 bases from V and 3 bases from J; bases unmatched to any gene: 16. Germline V gene lookup returns CDR1 SGHDN and CDR2 FVKESK. The CDR3 sequence is CASSPIRQGGSDFYEQYF. CDR3 nucleotides: TGTGCCAGCAGCCCAATCAGACAGGGGGGGAGTGATTTCTACGAGCAGTACTTC.

This clone was observed a single time. The J gene is TRBJ1-5, the V gene TRBV10-3; tentatively, D is TRBD1 (5 bases). Germline loops: CDR1 ENHRY, CDR2 SYGVKD. This CDR3 contains 14 residues. V gave up 6 bases and J gave up 7 bases, with 16 bases separating them. CDR3: CAISPEPGKQPQHF. The CDR3 coding sequence is TGTGCCATCAGCCCAGAGCCAGGGAAGCAGCCCCAGCATTTT.

The chain links TRBV19 to TRBJ2-7, with a weak D call TRBD1 (6 bases). The CDR3 spans 14 residues. Germline-derived CDR1 and CDR2 are LNHDA and SQIVND (reference sequence). V was shortened by 4 bases and J by 2 bases, with 12 bases between the two germline ends. This CDR3 is CASSRIGDTYEQYF. In DNA, the CDR3 is TGTGCCAGTAGTAGGATAGGGGACACCTACGAGCAGTACTTC.

This clone was recorded only once. The chain combines TRBV5-1 with TRBJ2-1, with 10 bases aligning to TRBD1. This CDR3 is 15 amino acids long. The J segment lost 4 bases and the V segment lost 3 bases, leaving 4 bases of the junction unmatched. Germline assignment: CDR1 SGHRS and CDR2 YFSETQ. CDR3 protein: CASSWGQGKYNEQFF. Written as DNA, the CDR3 is TGCGCCAGCAGCTGGGGACAGGGGAAGTACAATGAGCAGTTCTTC.

The chain uses TRBV5-4 and TRBJ2-5, with a tentative D call TRBD2 (7 bases). This CDR3 is built from 14 residues. Trimming removed 3 bases from V and 5 bases from J, with 14 bases in between. Germline assignment: CDR1 SGHNT and CDR2 YYREEE (reference sequence). For the CDR3, the DNA is TGTGCCAGCAGCTCGATGGGGGGGCTGGAGACCCAGTACTTC. Encoded protein: CASSSMGGLETQYF.

The chain links TRBV6-1 to TRBJ2-7; 12 nucleotides align to TRBD2. From germline, CDR1 is MNHNS and CDR2 SASEGT. The length of the CDR3 is 15 residues. V lost 3 bases to trimming and J lost 3 bases; unmatched junction nucleotides: 3. The CDR3 sequence: CASSDLAGGIYEQYF. The CDR3, as DNA: TGTGCCAGCAGTGACCTAGCGGGAGGGATCTACGAGCAGTACTTC.

The chain couples TRBV30 to TRBJ1-1; maybe TRBD1 (5 bases). Trimming left V 5 bases short and J 11 bases short, with 15 bases between. Germline CDR1 reads GTSNPN; CDR2 reads SVGIG (reference sequence). The CDR3 runs 11 residues. The DNA for the CDR3 is TGTGCCTGGGGGACCGCGGAGATGGCTTTCTTT. Protein product: CAWGTAEMAFF. Based on the CDR3 plus reference TRBV30 and TRBJ1-1, the full variable domain is SQTIHQWPATLVQPVGSPLSLECTVEGTSNPNLYWYRQAAGRGLQLLFYSVGIGQISSEVPQNLSASRPQDRQFILSSKKLLLSDSGFYLCAWGTAEMAFFGQGTRLTVV.

The genes are TRBV11-3 and TRBJ1-2; 9 nucleotides line up with TRBD1. The CDR3 consists of 15 residues. The J segment lost 4 bases and the V segment lost 4 bases, leaving 7 bases of the junction unmatched. Germline values: CDR1 SGHNT, CDR2 YENEEA. This CDR3 reads CASSSGTGWVYGYTF. Here the CDR3 DNA reads TGTGCCAGCAGCTCCGGGACAGGGTGGGTCTATGGCTACACCTTC.

The chain carries TRBV9 and TRBJ1-1; the D gene is possibly TRBD1 (5 bases). The CDR3 length is 14 residues. The ends were cut back, 2 bases at V and 4 bases at J, with 12 bases in the middle. Germline-derived CDR1 and CDR2 are SGDLS and YYNGEE. The CDR3 loop reads CASSVGGEGTEAFF. CDR3 nucleotide sequence: TGTGCCAGCAGCGTCGGGGGGGAGGGCACTGAAGCTTTCTTT.

J is TRBJ1-1 and V is TRBV29-1; 8 bases match TRBD1. The ends lost 4 bases at V and 1 base at J; junction bases unmatched: 2. The CDR3 has 13 residues. CDR1 and CDR2 from the germline V gene are SQVTM and ANQGSEA. CDR3 amino acids: CSVAGQGNTEAFF. CDR3 nucleotide sequence: TGCAGCGTTGCCGGACAGGGGAACACTGAAGCTTTCTTT.

The rearrangement joins TRBV7-9 to TRBJ1-1, with D tentatively TRBD1 (5 bases). The V end lost 3 bases, the J end lost 5 bases, and 10 bases lay between the germline ends. Per germline, CDR1 SEHNR and CDR2 FQNEAQ (reference sequence). The CDR3 extends over 13 amino acids. As DNA, the CDR3 is TGTGCCAGCAGCTTCTTCAGACAGACTGAAGCTTTCTTT. Encoded protein: CASSFFRQTEAFF.

The rearrangement uses TRBV14 and TRBJ1-2, with D possibly being TRBD1 (6 bases). CDR1 is SGHDN and CDR2 is FVKESK in the germline V gene. V was shortened by 10 bases and J by 1 base, with 10 bases between the two germline ends. The CDR3 spans 12 residues. CDR3 sequence: CATGQFNYGYTF. Written as DNA, the CDR3 is TGTGCCACCGGACAGTTTAACTATGGCTACACCTTC.